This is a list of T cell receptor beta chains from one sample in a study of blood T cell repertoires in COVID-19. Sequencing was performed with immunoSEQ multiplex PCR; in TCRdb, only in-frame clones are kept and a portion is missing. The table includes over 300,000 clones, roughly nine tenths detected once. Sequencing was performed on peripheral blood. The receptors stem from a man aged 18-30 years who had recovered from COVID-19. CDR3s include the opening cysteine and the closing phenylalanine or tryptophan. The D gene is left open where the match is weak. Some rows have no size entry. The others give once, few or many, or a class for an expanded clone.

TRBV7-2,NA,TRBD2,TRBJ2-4,CASSLAPLAGENIQYF,TGTGCCAGCAGCTTAGCCCCCCTCGCGGGGGAAAACATTCAGTACTTC
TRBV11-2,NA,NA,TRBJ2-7,CASSLDPPSEQYF,TGTGCCAGCAGCTTAGACCCCCCGTCCGAGCAGTACTTC
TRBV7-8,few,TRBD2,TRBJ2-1,CASSRTSGTVFRQGEQFF,TGTGCCAGCAGCCGTACTAGCGGGACAGTGTTTAGGCAGGGTGAGCAGTTCTTC
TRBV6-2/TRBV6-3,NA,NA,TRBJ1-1,CASSRAVAESVNTEAFF,TGTGCCAGCAGCCGGGCAGTTGCTGAGTCAGTGAACACTGAAGCTTTCTTT
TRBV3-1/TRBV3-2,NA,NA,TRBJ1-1,CASSRQQGWGTEAFF,TGTGCCAGCAGCCGCCAACAGGGCTGGGGAACTGAAGCTTTCTTT
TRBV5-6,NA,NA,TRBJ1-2,CASSYGGVSTIDYGYTF,TGTGCCAGCAGCTACGGTGGAGTCAGCACTATTGACTATGGCTACACCTTC
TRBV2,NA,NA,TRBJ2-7,CASSEQTVYEQYF,TGTGCCAGCAGTGAGCAGACTGTATACGAGCAGTACTTC
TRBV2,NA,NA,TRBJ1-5,CASSPSTRQNSNQPQHF,TGTGCCAGCAGTCCGAGTACCCGACAAAATAGCAATCAGCCCCAGCATTTT
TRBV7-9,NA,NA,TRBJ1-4,CASSLRGTNEKLFF,TGTGCCAGCAGCTTAAGGGGGACAAATGAAAAACTGTTTTTT
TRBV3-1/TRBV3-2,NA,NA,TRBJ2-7,CASSQTGIGEQYF,TGTGCCAGCAGCCAAACAGGGATTGGCGAGCAGTACTTC
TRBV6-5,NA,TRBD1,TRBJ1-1,CASSYDRVNTEAFF,TGTGCCAGCAGTTACGACAGGGTCAACACTGAAGCTTTCTTT
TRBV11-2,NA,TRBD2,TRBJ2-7,CASSFLAGSSSYEQYF,TGTGCCAGCAGCTTTTTAGCGGGGTCGAGCTCCTACGAGCAGTACTTC
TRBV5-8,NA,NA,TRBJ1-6,CASSLDASSYNSPLHF,TGTGCCAGCAGCTTGGACGCGAGCTCCTATAATTCACCCCTCCACTTT
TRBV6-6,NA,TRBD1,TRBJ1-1,CASSQTRTGADTEAFF,TGTGCCAGCAGTCAAACTCGGACAGGGGCGGACACTGAAGCTTTCTTT
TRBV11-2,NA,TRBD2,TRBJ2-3,CASSSLAGGPTDTQYF,TGTGCCAGCAGCTCCCTAGCGGGAGGACCCACAGATACGCAGTATTTT
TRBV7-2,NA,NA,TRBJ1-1,CASSFSRGLNTEAFF,TGTGCCAGCAGCTTTTCAAGAGGTTTGAACACTGAAGCTTTCTTT
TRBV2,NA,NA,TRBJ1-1,CASRGTWGTEAFF,TGTGCCAGCAGGGGGACTTGGGGCACTGAAGCTTTCTTT
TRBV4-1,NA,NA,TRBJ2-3,CASSQRRTDTQYF,TGCGCCAGCAGCCAGAGGAGGACAGATACGCAGTATTTT
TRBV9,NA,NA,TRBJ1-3,CASSVTDSGNTIYF,TGTGCCAGCAGCGTCACTGACTCTGGAAACACCATATATTTT
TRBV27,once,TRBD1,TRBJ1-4,CASRTGGLNEKLFF,TGTGCCAGCAGGACAGGGGGCCTTAATGAAAAACTGTTTTTT
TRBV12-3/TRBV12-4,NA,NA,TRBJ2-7,CASSLRGDEQYF,TGTGCCAGCAGTTTAAGGGGCGACGAGCAGTACTTC
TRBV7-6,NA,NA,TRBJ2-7,CASSPQTTASYEQYF,TGTGCCAGCAGCCCCCAAACCACAGCCTCCTACGAGCAGTACTTC
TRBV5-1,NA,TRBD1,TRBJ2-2,CASSLVVLGAGGLTGELFF,TGCGCCAGCAGCTTGGTCGTACTGGGGGCAGGGGGCCTCACCGGGGAGCTGTTTTTT
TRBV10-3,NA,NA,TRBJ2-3,CAISDAVPDTQYF,TGTGCCATCAGTGACGCAGTTCCGGATACGCAGTATTTT
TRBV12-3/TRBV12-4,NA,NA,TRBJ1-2,CASRTGAIYGYTF,TGTGCCAGCAGGACAGGAGCTATCTATGGCTACACCTTC
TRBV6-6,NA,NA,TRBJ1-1,CASRPMGQADAFF,TGTGCCAGCAGACCGATGGGGCAGGCGGACGCTTTCTTT
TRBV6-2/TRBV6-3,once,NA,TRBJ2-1,CASSRIADSYNEQFF,TGTGCCAGCAGCCGTATAGCAGACTCCTACAATGAGCAGTTCTTC
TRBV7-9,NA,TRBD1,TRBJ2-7,CASSARTGAVYEQYF,TGTGCCAGCAGCGCCCGGACAGGGGCGGTCTACGAGCAGTACTTC
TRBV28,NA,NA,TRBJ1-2,CASTPGGDRYGYTF,TGTGCCAGCACCCCAGGCGGGGATCGATATGGCTACACCTTC